This TCR beta chain originates from a study of blood T cell repertoires in COVID-19. The data were produced by immunoSEQ multiplex PCR, yet TCRdb's version contains in-frame clones alone and is incomplete. The sample lists some 200,000 clones, roughly 82% occurring once. V trimming: 8 bases; J trimming: 3 bases; junction bases outside the gene matches: 0. Germline CDR1 and CDR2: MNHEY and SMNVEV (reference sequence). The CDR3 is 14 amino acids. Sequences were obtained from peripheral blood. This receptor was obtained from a woman in her forties who had recovered from COVID-19. The rearrangement links TRBV27 to TRBJ2-1; 14 nucleotides line up with TRBD2. CDR3 protein: CASGLAGGYNEQFF. The CDR3, as DNA: TGTGCCAGCGGACTAGCGGGGGGCTACAATGAGCAGTTCTTC.